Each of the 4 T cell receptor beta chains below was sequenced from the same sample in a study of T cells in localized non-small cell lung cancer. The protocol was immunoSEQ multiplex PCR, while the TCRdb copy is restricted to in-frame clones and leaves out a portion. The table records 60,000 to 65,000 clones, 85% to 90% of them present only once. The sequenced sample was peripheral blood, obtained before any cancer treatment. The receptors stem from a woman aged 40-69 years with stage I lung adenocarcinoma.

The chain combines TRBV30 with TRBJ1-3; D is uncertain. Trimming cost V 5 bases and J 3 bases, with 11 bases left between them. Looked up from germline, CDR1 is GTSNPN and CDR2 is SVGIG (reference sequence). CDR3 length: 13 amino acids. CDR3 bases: TGTGCCTGGGATACCAACAGTGGAAACACCATATATTTT. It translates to CAWDTNSGNTIYF.

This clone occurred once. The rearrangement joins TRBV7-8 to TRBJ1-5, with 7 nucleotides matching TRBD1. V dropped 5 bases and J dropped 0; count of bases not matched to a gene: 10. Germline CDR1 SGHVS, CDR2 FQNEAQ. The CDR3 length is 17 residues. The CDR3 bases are TGTGCCAGCAGCCCCGCCCCGGGACAGCATAGCAATCAGCCCCAGCATTTT. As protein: CASSPAPGQHSNQPQHF.

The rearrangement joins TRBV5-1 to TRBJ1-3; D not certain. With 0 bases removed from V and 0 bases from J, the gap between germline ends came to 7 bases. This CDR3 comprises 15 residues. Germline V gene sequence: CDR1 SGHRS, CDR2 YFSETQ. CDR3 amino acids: CASSLGTTSGNTIYF. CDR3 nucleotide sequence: TGCGCCAGCAGCTTGGGAACTACCTCTGGAAACACCATATATTTT.

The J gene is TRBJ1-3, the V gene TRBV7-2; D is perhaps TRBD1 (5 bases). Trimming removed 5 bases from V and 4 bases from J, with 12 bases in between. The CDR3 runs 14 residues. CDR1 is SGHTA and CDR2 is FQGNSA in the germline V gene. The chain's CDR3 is CASSPGGEGNTIYF. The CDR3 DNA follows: TGTGCCAGCAGCCCAGGAGGGGAAGGAAACACCATATATTTT.